This T cell receptor beta chain was identified during a study of response to subunit inactivated influenza vaccine (dated by TCRdb to between 2018 and 2020). Study-wide context: To follow how T cells responded to a trivalent subunit inactivated influenza vaccine, the researchers relied on deep quantitative profiling of the T cell receptor repertoire.

A remark on this clonotype: Its specific antigen is unknown. No base quality information exists; no much larger clone differs at one position.

To prepare the library, RT-PCR was applied. Data came from an Illumina HiSeq 2500. The public reads were quality trimmed at Q25 with fastp and then assembled into clones with MiXCR by TCRdb, keeping productive beta chains. Rows with one shared CDR3 protein collapse into an entry with the most common genes and DNA. The sample table shows roughly 500,000 distinct CDR3 sequences, and roughly a quarter are seen once. Of the sample, 2.5% to 3% falls within the top ten clones. From the cysteine through the phenylalanine, the CDR3 covers 14 amino acids. The DNA shown is the 42-base CDR3, in frame from base 1. The germline V gene yields SGHTA for CDR1 and FQGNSA for CDR2. The trim is 1 base for V and 0 bases for J, with a gap of 4 bases between the germline ends. General conclusions and limits of the study: According to the authors, only a limited number of new T cells may be recruited by each seasonal influenza vaccination.

The sample also formed part of further work on T cells expressing NK-cell markers. According to the second study: TCR beta cDNA libraries were prepared using 5'RACE template switching, which introduced a universal primer site and unique molecular identifiers. In sorted CD3+CD56+NKG2C+, CD3+CD56+NKG2C- and CD3+CD56-NKG2C+ T-cell subsets from about 8 donors, TCR beta-chain repertoires were profiled. Of the eight sequenced donors, seven were found to be HCMV-seropositive and one was found to be HCMV-seronegative. In several experiments an anti-gammadeltaTCR antibody was added to restrict sorting to alphabetaTCR-expressing T cells. In 5 to 7 donors, the dominant CD3+CD56+NKG2C+ clonotypes were found to rank among the top 10 CD8+ clonotypes and to make up about 1.0-7.5% of CD8+ T cells. Those dominant clonotypes were again the most abundant among CD3+CD56-NKG2C+ cells in several donors, at about 25-60.1%. Whether the expanded NKG2C-expressing T cell clones were specific for HCMV antigens remained unclear. The study sequenced eight donors, all healthy volunteers chosen at random: three men and five women. To determine HCMV serostatus, a commercial ELISA kit was used to detect HCMV-specific IgG in serum. Peripheral blood mononuclear cells were isolated from blood by Ficoll density gradient centrifugation. CD4+ and CD8+ T cells were isolated from PBMC by magnetic immunoseparation with Miltenyi isolation kits. Synthesis of cDNA was primed from the TCR beta constant segment and was followed by two consecutive PCR amplification steps. The libraries were sequenced on Illumina HiSeq 2000/2500, MiSeq or NextSeq, producing 2 x 150 bp reads. MIGEC was used to demultiplex reads and group the reads by UMI, and MiTCR was used to assemble and quantify clonotypes. To remove erroneous sequences, TCR cDNA sequences were retained only when supported by two or more reads. Downstream repertoire analysis used the tcR package, and clonotypes were matched across fractions by CDR3 nucleotide sequence plus V segment. VDJmatch was used to annotate antigen specificity against VDJdb, with one amino acid substitution in CDR3 permitted.

The origin of this receptor is a man between 45 and 60 years old who received an inactivated influenza vaccine. Donor details come from another sample of the same person, matched by shared clones. The rearrangement combines TRBV7-2 with TRBJ2-4, with an unclear D gene assignment. Sequencing was performed on CD4+ T cells sorted from PBMCs, taken 11 to 12 days after vaccination. The bases read TGTGCCAGCAGCTTAGAGGTAGCCAAAAACATTCAGTACTTC. Translated, this gives CASSLEVAKNIQYF.